The entry below describes one TCR beta chain. This clonotype was found many times. The antigen it recognizes is unknown. Base-call qualities are not available, and no considerably larger clone is one nucleotide away. To synthesize cDNA, template-switch 5'RACE was performed with a primer carrying a 10-nucleotide random unique molecular identifier so that each TCR transcript was tagged. Over 160 million TCR-beta sequences, covering 15-18 subjects, were produced in each sequencing run. The RNeasy kit was used to extract total RNA. The KAPA Real-time Library Amplification kit was used to amplify TCR-beta VDJ regions with primers for the TCR constant region and the 5'RACE anchor. A first PCR added sample indexes and Illumina adaptors, after which a second PCR increased the library yield. After Ampure bead purification, the TCR product of roughly 650 bp was size-selected on a 2% E-gel SizeSelection system. Before pooling, library quality was assessed on a Bioanalyzer, concentration was determined with Qubit, and library quantification was performed with the Kapa Library Quantification kit. Libraries were sequenced paired-end 2 x 150 bp on an Illumina HiSeq 2500. To increase sequence diversity, roughly 24-32% phiX was spiked into each library pool. The authors' pipeline ran thus. The UMI-based MiGEC pipeline processed quality-filtered reads and removed over 75% of raw TCR sequences during error correction. IMGT germline references were used for alignment of VDJ genes, and clonotypes were defined by a unique CDR3 amino acid sequence together with V-J genes. Clonal expansion, Shannon diversity and CDR3 relatedness were evaluated with VDJtools (CalcPairwiseDistances, ClusterSamples), while phylogenetic trees were built in CLCbio workbench. Expanded clones were defined as having at least 8 unique UMIs, based on coefficient-of-variation modelling across technical triplicates. TCRdb trimmed the raw reads at Q25, called clones with MiXCR and kept productive beta chains. Every distinct CDR3 protein forms one entry, paired with its most common genes and DNA. TCRdb, not the original authors, processed these V and J calls. The sample records about 46,000 distinct CDR3 sequences, less than 4% of which are singletons. Roughly 15% of the sample comes from the top ten.

The sample comes from a study of neurological immune-mediated disorders (dated by TCRdb to between 2018 and 2021). Turning to the overall study: Of the roughly 34 multiple sclerosis patients, about 31 had relapsing-remitting MS and 3 had secondary progressive MS. Using UMI-based sequencing, the study compared peripheral blood TCR-beta repertoires from patients with HTLV-I-associated myelopathy (HAM/TSP), patients with multiple sclerosis, and healthy controls. Alongside PBMC samples, the set of about 100 TCR-beta libraries contained longitudinal samples, technical triplicates, and paired CD4+ and CD8+ T-cell subsets that had been sorted. The cohort was made up of some 70 subjects, consisting of 15 or so HAM/TSP patients, 35 or so multiple sclerosis patients and around 20 healthy controls.

Overall results and qualifications from the work: Phylogenetic analysis grouped repertoires from 18 of 34 MS patients into a cluster of related CDR3 sequences, suggesting a possible repertoire-level signature. The MS cluster was not associated with any clinical or MRI features, and the authors stated that larger cohorts are needed. TCR clonal expansion was highest in HAM/TSP patients and lowest in MS patients, with MS patients falling below even healthy controls. No identical CDR3 amino acid sequences were found to be shared among expanded clones across subjects, suggesting that TCR-beta repertoires were private in all groups.

For this chain, trimming is 0 bases at the V end and 9 bases at the J end, and the number of junction bases without a gene match is 8. The CDR3 numbers 16 residues from cysteine through phenylalanine. CDR3 DNA only is kept here, 48 bases in frame from base 1. From the germline V gene (reference sequence), CDR1 is SEHNR and CDR2 is FQNEAQ. For unsorted PBMC libraries, 2 million PBMCs were used after storage in RNAlater at -80 degrees C until RNA extraction. The multiple sclerosis patients were enrolled in a US clinical protocol that used magnetic resonance imaging to evaluate disease progression. Peripheral blood was subjected to Ficoll-Hypaque density gradient centrifugation to isolate PBMCs, which were then cryopreserved in liquid nitrogen.

Sequencing was performed on PBMCs. The TCR comes from a woman aged 45-60 years with multiple sclerosis. Rearrangement joined TRBV7-9 to TRBJ2-1, with 10 bases aligning to TRBD2. The nucleotide sequence is TGTGCCAGCAGCTTAGCCTCTAGCGGGGGAATCGGTGAGCAGTTCTTC. Translated, this gives CASSLASSGGIGEQFF.